This T cell receptor beta chain was obtained from a study of shared clonotypes between healthy human individuals. Overall study results and limits: The rarefaction results pointed to incomplete sorted-subset sequencing despite large depth.

This table comes from immunoSEQ multiplex PCR, and its TCRdb copy is limited to in-frame clones, with some not included. This sample carries about 2,100,000 clones, about 93% of them seen once, and the ten largest clones take about 1.5%. The CDR3 is 12 residues long. Germline CDR1 is SNHLY and CDR2 is FYNNEI. Trimming left V 8 bases short and J 4 bases short, with 9 bases between. Terminally differentiated effector memory CD45RA+ cells were left out of the naive CD8 fraction, which was CD45RO-negative and positively selected for CCR7. Concerning this clone itself: Its specificity is unknown.

The genes are TRBV2 and TRBJ2-4; D gene uncertain. The sequencing input was naive CD8+ T cells from PBMCs. The receptor was derived from a man younger than 35 in good health. Some clones in this sample may be carry-over from other donors' samples. This CDR3 is CASLEAKNIQYF. DNA for the CDR3: TGTGCCAGCCTCGAAGCTAAAAACATTCAGTACTTC. Full variable domain (outside the CDR3, taken from reference TRBV2 and TRBJ2-4): EPEVTQTPSHQVTQMGQEVILRCVPISNHLYFYWYRQILGQKVEFLVSFYNNEISEKSEIFDDQFSVERPDGSNFTLKIRSTKLEDSAMYFCASLEAKNIQYFGAGTRLSVL.